This T cell receptor (beta chain) was sequenced during a study of cytomegalovirus exposure and HLA in healthy donors (TCRdb year 2017). Regarding the complete study: In an earlier analysis of approximately 500 of the donors, 276 Gb of sequence data and 90 million to 130 million unique TCR beta sequences from about 190 million T cells were reported. HLA typing included class I and class II loci at four-digit resolution. About five DR-DQ haplotypes were treated as single units for association and clustering because of strong linkage in the cohort. To decide whether each TCR beta V gene segment behaved as functional or pseudogenic, an earlier analysis of nearly 600 of the donors relied on high-throughput TCR beta sequencing. Among about 360 genotyped donors of the cohort, an average of about 240,000 unique TCR beta nucleotide sequences were sequenced per donor, about a sixth of them non-productive. A later analysis re-analyzed previously published TCR beta repertoires from roughly 690 donors and added high-resolution HLA genotyping to study TCR occurrence patterns. The study aimed to test whether cataloging public T cell receptors could reveal signatures of past pathogen exposure. About 280 gigabases of sequencing data and some 85 million unique TCR sequences were included in an early release covering roughly 600 HLA-typed donors. To predict cytomegalovirus infection status, the study combined high-throughput TCR immunosequencing, statistical association of individual TCRs with disease status, and machine learning. A later genetic analysis took genome-wide SNP genotypes for about three fifths of the 666 donors and used that subset as a discovery cohort. In the later analysis, no new phenotypic data were used to find candidate immune exposures; instead, reliance was placed on TCR beta sequences and their occurrence across donors. Alongside the repertoire data, information on donor age, sex, ethnicity and CMV serostatus was compiled. The genetic ancestry cluster associated with self-reported Caucasian donors included over 65% of the 300 to 450 genotyped donors. Along with the approximately 670-subject first cohort, a separate validation cohort of approximately 110 different subjects was used. Typing coverage varied by locus: about 629-640 donors for A, B, C, DRB1 and DQB1; approximately 500 for DQA1; approximately 570 for DPA1; about 450 for DPB1. The study profiled the T cell repertoires of hundreds of subjects by immunosequencing and related them to cytomegalovirus serostatus. All discovery cohort repertoires had been generated on a single sequencing platform.

The cohort consisted of more than 650 healthy bone marrow donors. All cohort members were sampled while nominally healthy, although unrecorded immune exposures were likely present. The donor tested CMV seronegative and was one of the 352 seronegative cohort members. Every donor gave a peripheral blood sample, and the peripheral blood mononuclear cells from that sample were used for TCR beta sequencing. Genomic DNA was extracted from the blood cell samples with the Qiagen DNeasy Blood Extraction Kit. Inclusive of the bounding cysteine and phenylalanine, the CDR3 is 16 residues long. Only CDR3 DNA remains: 48 bases, in frame from the first base. Per the germline V gene, MNHGY is the CDR1 and SVAAGI is the CDR2. V is trimmed back by 6 bases and J by 1 base, and the junction contains 12 bases that no gene match accounts for. Overall results and qualifications from the work: The authors suggested that the approach could potentially be generalized to other disease states and immunological phenotypes. V-gene and J-gene trimming of TCR beta chains was associated with a missense DCLRE1C variant in a later genetic analysis, and the association was replicated in an independent cohort. Across donors, most TCR sequences were observed very rarely, whereas some public TCRs were present in many individuals. In an earlier analysis of approximately 590 of the donors, most TCR beta V segments appeared in productive rearrangements about 87% or about 30% of the time, broadly matching IMGT annotations. Correlated functional status among segregating V segments might be attributable to linkage disequilibrium, but an unknown experimental factor could not be ruled out. Cytomegalovirus status was reported to be diagnosed by the classifier with high specificity and sensitivity in both the original and validation cohorts. A cluster of highly shared sequence variants was judged likely to be a technical artifact of the sequencing pipeline. In a later analysis, most CMV-associated TCR beta chains were found to appear HLA-restricted, with HLA associations seemingly driven largely by CMV exposure. HLA typing was unavailable for some donors at each locus, so association tests used only the typed subset. Only TCR beta chains were sequenced in this cohort, and the absence of alpha or paired-chain data limited detectable features. A later genetic analysis reported fewer N-insertions in productive TCRs among donors in an Asian-associated ancestry cluster than the roughly 690-donor mean. Several of the top co-occurrence clusters appeared to be linked to parvovirus B19, influenza, CMV and Epstein-Barr virus, according to a later analysis. Presence/absence analyses assumed roughly uniform sequencing depth across donors, an assumption that may not hold. A further reported finding was that TCR beta sequences accurately predicted the HLA-A and HLA-B alleles for most subjects in the first cohort. Because the 87-base-pair reads could not distinguish some IMGT-functional V segments, including TRBV6-2 and TRBV6-3, those segments were excluded. In a later analysis, the rate of TCR association differed among HLA loci, with DRB1 alleles having the most associated TCRs and HLA-C alleles having the fewest. The only immune exposure information available for the cohort was CMV serostatus. A total of 150 to 200 TCR beta chains were listed by the study as associated with cytomegalovirus. Three of the identified cytomegalovirus-associated TCR beta chains were confirmed in vitro to be specific for cytomegalovirus antigens. Assigning TCR associations to individual alleles was difficult when HLA alleles, especially DR and DQ, strongly co-occurred. Specific HLA alleles were associated with over 15,000 TCR beta sequences at a false discovery rate of 0.05 in a later analysis. Because counts were too low, about 18 rarely observed V segments, including chromosome 9 orphons, were excluded from the earlier analysis of some 540 of the donors. A later analysis found that HLA-associated TCR beta chains were more clonally expanded and had lower generation probabilities than equally common non-associated chains.

A word on this clone: Its antigen has not been determined. The record has no base qualities; no much larger clone is one base away.

The method behind the library was the immunoSEQ multiplex PCR assay. For the multiplex PCR, a mixture combining 60 forward primers for TCR Vbeta segments and 13 reverse primers for TCR Jbeta segments was used. Amplification of the CDR3 region of rearranged TCR beta genes was performed with a multiplex PCR assay on genomic DNA. On the Illumina HiSeq System, the amplified TCR beta libraries were sequenced as 87-base-pair reads. Turning to the authors' computational methods: Across the 670 or so repertoires, a later analysis counted tens of millions of unique TCR beta chains, around 10 million of which were shared by at least two donors. A nearest-neighbor algorithm error-corrected the raw reads and collapsed the reads into unique sequences, merging closely related sequences to remove PCR and sequencing errors. To assign V, D and J gene segments, CDR3 sequences were aligned to IMGT reference sequences. For a sequence to be retained, at least a six-nucleotide match to both a V gene segment and a J gene segment was required. A rearrangement counted as productive if the CDR3 had no stop codons and remained in frame with V and J, and every other rearrangement counted as non-productive. Following IMGT convention, CDR3 was defined as the stretch from the second conserved V-encoded cysteine to the conserved J-encoded phenylalanine. The earlier analysis of 500 to 600 of the donors excluded sequences that lacked an unambiguous match to a single V gene segment. In an earlier analysis of 450 to 700 of the donors, V segments were called functional above 56.7% productive rearrangements and were called segregating when the between-donor standard deviation exceeded 5%. To diagnose cytomegalovirus status from the catalog of TCR beta chain sequences, a statistical classification framework was built. A later analysis assigned V and J genes by comparing TCR nucleotide sequences with IMGT/GENE-DB human TR gene sequences. Using the TCRdist pipeline, a later analysis assigned CDR3 sequences along with most-parsimonious VDJ recombination scenarios. In a later analysis, every TCR beta chain was defined by the combination of its CDR3 amino acid sequence and its V-gene family, and reads without a unique V-gene family were dropped. To address suspected cross-contamination and a sequencing artifact, a later analysis removed approximately 600 highly shared, low-generation-probability nucleotide sequences. For each public chain, a later analysis derived a clonal expansion index from normalized ranks of inferred template counts within each repertoire. In a later analysis, generation probabilities were computed using a VDJ recombination model fitted to out-of-frame rearrangements, and the results were checked against IGoR. In a later analysis, hypergeometric tests were used to score TCR-TCR, TCR-HLA and TCR-CMV co-occurrence, with a repertoire-size bias correction applied to TCR pairs. To estimate false discovery rates, a later analysis permuted the HLA or CMV assignments 20 times. In a later analysis, co-occurring TCRs were grouped using DBSCAN, with TCRdist sequence similarity added in when clustering inside HLA-allele-positive subsets. Repertoires with fewer than 30,000 or more than 120,000 public chains were left out of co-occurrence clustering, as were a few repertoires with anomalous nucleotide sharing. TCRdb took over this immuneACCESS table, retaining in-frame rearrangements with V and J assigned. Such tables are incomplete; in checked studies, under half of the missing clones stem from an unresolved V gene, and the remainder is unexplained. V, J and clone size derive from that table, while D and trimming were established from the DNA sequence. The sample table contains about 170,000 clones; only one count was recorded for more than 80% of them. The top ten clones comprise 0.7% to 0.95% of the sample.

This chain joins TRBV6-9 to TRBJ2-7; 7 central bases correspond to TRBD1. Sequencing input: PBMCs. The origin of this receptor is a woman aged 18 to 35 in good health and CMV-seronegative. The CDR3 reads as follows: CASSNLETGSSYEQYF. Here is the DNA: TGTGCCAGCAGCAACCTTGAGACAGGGTCATCCTACGAGCAGTACTTC.